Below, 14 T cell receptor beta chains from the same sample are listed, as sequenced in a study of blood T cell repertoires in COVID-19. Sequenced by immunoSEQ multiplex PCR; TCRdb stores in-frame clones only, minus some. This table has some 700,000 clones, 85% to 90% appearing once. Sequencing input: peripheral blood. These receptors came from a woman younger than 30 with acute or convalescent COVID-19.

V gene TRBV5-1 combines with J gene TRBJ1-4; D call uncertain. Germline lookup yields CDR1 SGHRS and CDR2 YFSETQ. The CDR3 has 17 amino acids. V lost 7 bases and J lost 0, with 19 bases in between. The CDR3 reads CASLLDHPVATNEKLFF. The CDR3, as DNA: TGCGCCAGCCTCCTAGACCACCCTGTCGCAACTAATGAAAAACTGTTTTTT.

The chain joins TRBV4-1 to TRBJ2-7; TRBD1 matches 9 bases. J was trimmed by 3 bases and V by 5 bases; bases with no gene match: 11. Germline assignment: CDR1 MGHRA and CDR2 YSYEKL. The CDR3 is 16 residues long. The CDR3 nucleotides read TGCGCCAGCAGCTCGGGAACTATGACAGGGGGCTACGAGCAGTACTTC. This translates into CASSSGTMTGGYEQYF.

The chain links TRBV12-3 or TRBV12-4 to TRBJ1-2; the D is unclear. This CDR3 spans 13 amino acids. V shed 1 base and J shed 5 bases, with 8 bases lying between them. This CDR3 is CASSLDWRYGYTF. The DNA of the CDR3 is TGTGCCAGCAGTTTAGATTGGAGGTATGGCTACACCTTC.

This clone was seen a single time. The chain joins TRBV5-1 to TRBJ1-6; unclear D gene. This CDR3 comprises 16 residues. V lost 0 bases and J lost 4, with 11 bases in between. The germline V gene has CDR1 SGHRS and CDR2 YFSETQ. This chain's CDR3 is CASSLVYTSYNSPLHF. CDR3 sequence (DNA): TGCGCCAGCAGCTTGGTTTATACAAGTTATAATTCACCCCTCCACTTT.

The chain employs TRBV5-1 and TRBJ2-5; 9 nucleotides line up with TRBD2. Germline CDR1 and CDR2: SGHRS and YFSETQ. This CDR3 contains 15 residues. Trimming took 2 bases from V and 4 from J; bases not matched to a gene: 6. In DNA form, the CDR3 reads TGCGCCAGCAGCTTTGATAGCGGGGGACTAGAGACCCAGTACTTC. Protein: CASSFDSGGLETQYF.

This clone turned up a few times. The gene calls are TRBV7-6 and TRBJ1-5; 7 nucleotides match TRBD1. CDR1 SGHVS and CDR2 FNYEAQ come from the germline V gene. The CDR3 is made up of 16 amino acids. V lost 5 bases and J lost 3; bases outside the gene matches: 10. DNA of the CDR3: TGTGCCAGCAGCCGAAACCCGGGACAGAACAATCAGCCCCAGCATTTT. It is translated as CASSRNPGQNNQPQHF.

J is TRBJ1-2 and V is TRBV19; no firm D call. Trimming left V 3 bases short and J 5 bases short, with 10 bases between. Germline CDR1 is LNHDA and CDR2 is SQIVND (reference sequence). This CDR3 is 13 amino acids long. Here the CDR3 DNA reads TGTGCCAGTAGTATGGGCAGTCTATATGGCTACACCTTC. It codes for CASSMGSLYGYTF.

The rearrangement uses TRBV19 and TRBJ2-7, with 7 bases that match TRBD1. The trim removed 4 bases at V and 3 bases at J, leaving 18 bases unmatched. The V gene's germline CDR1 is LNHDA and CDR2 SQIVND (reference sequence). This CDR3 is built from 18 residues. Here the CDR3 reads CASSTSFPPGTVDYEQYF. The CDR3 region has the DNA TGTGCCAGTAGTACTTCTTTCCCTCCCGGGACAGTTGACTACGAGCAGTACTTC.

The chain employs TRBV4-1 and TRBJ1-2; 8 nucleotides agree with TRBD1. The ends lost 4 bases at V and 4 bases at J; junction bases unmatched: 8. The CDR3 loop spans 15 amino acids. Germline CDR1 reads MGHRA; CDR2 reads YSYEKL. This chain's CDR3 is CASSPDREPLYGYTF. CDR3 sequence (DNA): TGCGCCAGCAGCCCGGACAGGGAGCCCCTCTATGGCTACACCTTC.

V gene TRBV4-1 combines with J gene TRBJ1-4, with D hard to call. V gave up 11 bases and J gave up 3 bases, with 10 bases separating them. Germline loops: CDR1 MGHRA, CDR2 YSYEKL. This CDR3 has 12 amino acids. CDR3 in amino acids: CASLGANEKLFF. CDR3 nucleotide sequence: TGCGCCTCCCTCGGGGCTAATGAAAAACTGTTTTTT.

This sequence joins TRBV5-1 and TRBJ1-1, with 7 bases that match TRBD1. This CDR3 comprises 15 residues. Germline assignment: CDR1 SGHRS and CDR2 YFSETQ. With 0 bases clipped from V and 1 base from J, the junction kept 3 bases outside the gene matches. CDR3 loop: CASSLEGQTNTEAFF. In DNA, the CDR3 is TGCGCCAGCAGCTTGGAGGGACAGACGAACACTGAAGCTTTCTTT.

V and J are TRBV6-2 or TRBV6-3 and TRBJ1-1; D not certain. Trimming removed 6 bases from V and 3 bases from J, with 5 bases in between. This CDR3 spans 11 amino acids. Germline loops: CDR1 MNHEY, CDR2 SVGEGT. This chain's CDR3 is CASSSYTEAFF. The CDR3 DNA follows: TGTGCCAGCAGCTCCTACACTGAAGCTTTCTTT.

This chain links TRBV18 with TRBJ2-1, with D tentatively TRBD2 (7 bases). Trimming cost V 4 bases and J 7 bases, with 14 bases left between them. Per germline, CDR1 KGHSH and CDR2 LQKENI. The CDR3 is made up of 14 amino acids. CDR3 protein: CASSQRGGDNEQFF. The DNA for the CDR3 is TGTGCCAGCTCACAAAGAGGGGGGGATAATGAGCAGTTCTTC.

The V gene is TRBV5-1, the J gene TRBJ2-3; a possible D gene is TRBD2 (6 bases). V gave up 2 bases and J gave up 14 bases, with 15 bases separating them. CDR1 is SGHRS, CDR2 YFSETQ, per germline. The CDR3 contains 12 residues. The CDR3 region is CASSLGTRQWYF. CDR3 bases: TGCGCCAGCAGCTTAGGGACTCGGCAGTGGTATTTT.